This entry lists 18 T cell receptor beta chains sequenced from one sample in a study of blood T cell repertoires in COVID-19. Data came from immunoSEQ multiplex PCR; TCRdb stores just in-frame clones and leaves some out. Altogether about 64,000 clones are present, 78% being singletons, with the ten largest covering about 12%. Sequencing used peripheral blood. The source of these receptors is an elderly man with acute or convalescent COVID-19.

This sequence joins TRBV25-1 and TRBJ2-1; D is unclear. The V end lost 0 bases, the J end lost 9 bases, and 3 bases lay between the germline ends. The germline gives CDR1 MGHDK, CDR2 SYGVNS. The CDR3 has 11 residues. The CDR3 DNA sequence: TGTGCCAGCAGTGAATACGGTGAGCAGTTCTTC. Its translation is CASSEYGEQFF.

This chain joins TRBV6-5 and TRBJ1-3; D gene uncertain. The CDR3 is 15 amino acids. Germline V gene sequence: CDR1 MNHEY, CDR2 SVGAGI. Trimming took off 6 bases at V and 0 bases at J, with 12 bases between the two ends. In DNA form, the CDR3 reads TGTGCCAGCAGCAAAAGCATGAGCTCTGGAAACACCATATATTTT. Its protein is CASSKSMSSGNTIYF.

The chain joins TRBV2 to TRBJ1-1; TRBD1 aligns across 10 bases. The J segment lost 1 base and the V segment lost 10 bases, leaving 15 bases of the junction unmatched. CDR1 is SNHLY and CDR2 is FYNNEI in the germline V gene. The CDR3 sequence is 17 residues long. CDR3 residues: CATDRQGARIGNTEAFF. CDR3 DNA: TGTGCCACTGACCGACAGGGGGCGCGCATAGGGAACACTGAAGCTTTCTTT.

This clone was counted a few times. V and J are TRBV4-1 and TRBJ1-2, with D perhaps matching TRBD1 (5 bases). Germline CDR1 is MGHRA and CDR2 is YSYEKL. CDR3 size: 15 residues. V was cut by 0 bases and J by 9 bases, with 17 bases left in between. The CDR3 reads CASSQEGAGIMSYTF. In nucleotides, the CDR3 is TGCGCCAGCAGCCAAGAAGGGGCGGGGATTATGAGCTACACCTTC.

The chain combines TRBV11-3 with TRBJ2-7, with 7 bases lining up with TRBD1. Germline V CDR1 and CDR2: SGHNT, YENEEA. V shed 3 bases, J shed 2 bases, and the junction held 4 bases outside the gene matches. CDR3 length: 14 residues. CDR3 bases: TGTGCCAGCAGCTTCAGACAGGGAGCCTACGAGCAGTACTTC. This codes for CASSFRQGAYEQYF.

This clone was picked up one time. The rearrangement joins TRBV3-1 (or the pseudogene TRBV3-2) to TRBJ2-6, with 8 bases identical to TRBD1. The junction had 6 bases not matched to a gene; V was cut back by 1 base and J by 1 base. The CDR3 length is 18 residues. CDR1 is LGHDT, CDR2 YNNKEL, per germline (reference sequence). The CDR3: CASSQAGTGRSGANVLTF. The CDR3 region has the DNA TGTGCCAGCAGCCAAGCCGGGACAGGCAGATCTGGGGCCAACGTCCTGACTTTC.

Notes on this clone: Germline is not matched at one junction end, which may reflect a read error. CDR3 in DNA: TGTGCCAGCAGCTACTCCGGACAGGAAAGGAAAACTGAAGCTTTCTTT. Its protein is CASSYSGQERKTEAFF. The chain joins TRBV6-2 or TRBV6-3 to TRBJ1-1; 7 bases line up with TRBD1. The CDR3 extends over 16 amino acids. From germline, CDR1 is MNHEY and CDR2 SVGEGT.

The J gene is TRBJ2-1, the V gene TRBV30, with D possibly TRBD2 on 6 matching bases. The CDR3 length is 16 residues. The germline CDR1 and CDR2 sequences are GTSNPN and SVGIG (reference sequence). V lost 0 bases, J lost 4 bases, and 16 bases lay in between. CDR3 protein: CAWSVPREVGYNEQFF. CDR3 nucleotide sequence: TGTGCCTGGAGTGTACCCAGGGAGGTGGGGTACAATGAGCAGTTCTTC.

In DNA form, the CDR3 reads TGTGCCAGCTCACCACTACAGGGGGTGGACACTGAAGCTTTCTTT. This gives the protein CASSPLQGVDTEAFF. The chain has TRBV18 and TRBJ1-1; 8 nucleotides align to TRBD1. With V trimmed by 1 base and J by 3 bases, 4 bases remained unmatched. The CDR3 spans 15 residues. Per germline, CDR1 KGHSH and CDR2 LQKENI. Full variable domain (rest looked up from reference TRBV18 and TRBJ1-1): NAGVMQNPRHLVRRRGQEARLRCSPMKGHSHVYWYRQLPEEGLKFMVYLQKENIIDESGMPKERFSAEFPKEGPSILRIQQVVRGDSAAYFCASSPLQGVDTEAFFGQGTRLTVV.

The chain links TRBV18 to TRBJ1-1, with D possibly matching TRBD1 (6 bases). V lost 3 bases and J lost 0, with 11 bases in between. Germline assignment: CDR1 KGHSH and CDR2 LQKENI. The CDR3 spans 15 residues. The CDR3: CASSPQGHLNTEAFF. As DNA, the CDR3 is TGTGCCAGCTCACCCCAGGGACACCTGAACACTGAAGCTTTCTTT.

The CDR3 loop is CASSYGGAGNTEAFF. DNA for the CDR3: TGTGCCAGCAGTTACGGTGGGGCAGGGAACACTGAAGCTTTCTTT. The chain is built from TRBV6-5 and TRBJ1-1; D is perhaps TRBD1 (5 bases). CDR1 and CDR2 from the germline V gene are MNHEY and SVGAGI. V shed 2 bases and J shed 1 base, with 11 bases lying between them. This CDR3 has 15 amino acids.

The DNA for the CDR3 is TGTGCCAGCAGAGGCCGGGACAGACGGCCGACCAACACCGGGGAGCTGTTTTTT. The encoded protein is CASRGRDRRPTNTGELFF. This chain joins TRBV2 and TRBJ2-2; 7 bases map to TRBD1. This CDR3 region has 18 residues. The V and J ends lost 6 bases and 2 bases, in that order; junction bases with no gene match: 15. Germline CDR1 reads SNHLY; CDR2 reads FYNNEI.

This CDR3 is CASSSVGTDTQYF. DNA for the CDR3: TGTGCCAGCAGCTCGGTGGGCACAGATACGCAGTATTTT. V is TRBV9 and J is TRBJ2-3; no definite D call. The germline gives CDR1 SGDLS, CDR2 YYNGEE. Trimming shortened V by 4 bases and J by 1 base, and 7 bases separated the two germline ends. The CDR3 covers 13 residues. Filled out from reference TRBV9 and TRBJ2-3, the complete variable domain reads DSGVTQTPKHLITATGQRVTLRCSPRSGDLSVYWYQQSLDQGLQFLIQYYNGEERAKGNILERFSAQQFPDLHSELNLSSLELGDSALYFCASSSVGTDTQYFGPGTRLTVL.

The chain couples TRBV3-1 (or the pseudogene TRBV3-2) to TRBJ1-5, with TRBD1 matching 7 bases. The trim removed 4 bases at V and 1 base at J, leaving 7 bases unmatched. CDR3 size: 16 residues. Germline V gives CDR1 LGHDT, CDR2 YNNKEL (reference sequence). CDR3 in amino acids: CASSLSTGDSNQPQHF. CDR3 DNA: TGTGCCAGCAGCCTTTCAACAGGGGACAGCAATCAGCCCCAGCATTTT.

This clone was picked up a small number of times. This chain joins TRBV19 and TRBJ2-3; D is unresolved. Trimming took 4 bases from V and 1 from J, leaving 6 bases between them. This CDR3 is built from 13 residues. Germline lookup yields CDR1 LNHDA and CDR2 SQIVND (reference sequence). CDR3 bases: TGTGCCAGTAGTACCAGCGGCACAGATACGCAGTATTTT. Amino acids: CASSTSGTDTQYF.

This clone has just a few counts. This rearrangement joins TRBV5-6 to TRBJ2-1; D gene ambiguous. Germline assignment: CDR1 SGHDT and CDR2 YYEEEE. The CDR3 contains 11 residues. Trimming shortened V by 6 bases and J by 4 bases, and 5 bases separated the two germline ends. DNA of the CDR3: TGTGCCAGCACCAGTTACAATGAGCAGTTCTTC. Translating it yields CASTSYNEQFF.

This clone was observed a single time. The V and J genes are TRBV29-1 and TRBJ2-6; D remains ambiguous. This CDR3 is 14 amino acids long. Per germline, CDR1 SQVTM and CDR2 ANQGSEA. V gave up 1 base and J gave up 4 bases, with 8 bases separating them. CDR3 coding DNA: TGCAGCGTTGAAGGAGGCGCGGGGGCCAACGTCCTGACTTTC. Amino acid sequence: CSVEGGAGANVLTF.

The chain is built from TRBV7-9 and TRBJ1-1; 7 bases fit TRBD1. The J segment lost 3 bases and the V segment lost 5 bases, leaving 9 bases of the junction unmatched. The germline V gene has CDR1 SEHNR and CDR2 FQNEAQ (reference sequence). The CDR3 totals 15 residues. CDR3 loop: CASSPIDRVDTEAFF. The CDR3 DNA reads TGTGCCAGCAGCCCAATCGACAGGGTAGACACTGAAGCTTTCTTT.